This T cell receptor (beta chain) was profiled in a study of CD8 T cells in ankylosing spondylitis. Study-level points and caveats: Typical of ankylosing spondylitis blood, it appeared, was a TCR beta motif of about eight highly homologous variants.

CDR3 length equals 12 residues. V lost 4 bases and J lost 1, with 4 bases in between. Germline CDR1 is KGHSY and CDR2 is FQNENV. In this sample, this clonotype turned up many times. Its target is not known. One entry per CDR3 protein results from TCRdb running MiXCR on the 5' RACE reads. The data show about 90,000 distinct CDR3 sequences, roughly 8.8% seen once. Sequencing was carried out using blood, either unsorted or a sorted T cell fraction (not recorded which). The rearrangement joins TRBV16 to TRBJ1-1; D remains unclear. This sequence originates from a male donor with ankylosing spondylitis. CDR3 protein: CASSRGNTEAFF. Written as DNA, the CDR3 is TGTGCCAGCAGCCGAGGGAACACTGAAGCTTTCTTT.